The entry below describes one TCR beta chain. The sample belongs to a study of blood T cell repertoires in COVID-19. Sequenced by immunoSEQ multiplex PCR; TCRdb stores in-frame clones only, minus some. The sample consists of some 85,000 clones, approximately 84% of them appearing once. The sequence was collected from a man in his 70s with COVID-19, enrolled during active disease. Sequenced input: peripheral blood.

CDR3 DNA: TGTGCCAGCAGCCCGACAGGGCTGGGTGACAATGAGCAGTTCTTC. It codes for CASSPTGLGDNEQFF. V gene TRBV27 combines with J gene TRBJ2-1; 7 nucleotides line up with TRBD1. This CDR3 has 15 amino acids. V was clipped by 6 bases and J by 5 bases; unmatched bases: 10. Germline assignment: CDR1 MNHEY and CDR2 SMNVEV (reference sequence).